The clone carrying this T cell receptor (beta chain) showed up just a few times. RNA was extracted with the RNeasy kit, and a quantity of roughly 0.45 to 1 ug was reverse transcribed using random hexamers. MiXCR, run by TCRdb on the immunoSEQ multiplex PCR reads, gives a single entry per CDR3 protein. The table has about 400,000 distinct CDR3 sequences, around 85% seen once; the top ten hold more than 0.09%. V shed 7 bases and J 6 bases; nucleotides not matched to a gene: 24. CDR1 and CDR2 (germline): SQVTM, ANQGSEA. CDR3 size: 18 residues. Sequencing of TCR beta was performed on blood CD8+ and CD4+ T cells. Purification of the CD8+ and CD4+ T cells relied on negative isolation, and TEMRA cells underwent FACS enrichment. The data originate from a study of CD8 T cells in Susac syndrome.

The sequencing sample was made of CD8+ T cells from PBMCs. This TCR was recovered from a human donor with multiple sclerosis. This rearrangement joins TRBV29-1 to TRBJ2-7, with TRBD2 identical over 10 bases. The CDR3 reads CSAIGGSGRAKVLGEQYF. CDR3 DNA sequence: TGCAGCGCCATAGGGGGCAGCGGGAGGGCCAAGGTTTTGGGCGAGCAGTACTTC.